This T cell receptor beta chain was observed in a study of blood T cell repertoires in COVID-19. Overall study: COVID-19 samples, acute and convalescent, were from the United States, Italy and Spain.

TCRdb keeps only in-frame clones here, not all; method: immunoSEQ multiplex PCR. The table lists about 120,000 clones, approximately 92% of them singletons. Germline loops: CDR1 SQVTM, CDR2 ANQGSEA. V dropped 8 bases and J dropped 10; count of bases not matched to a gene: 10. The CDR3 has 12 amino acids. This TCR was sampled from a man in his 70s with active or convalescent COVID-19. This chain links TRBV29-1 with TRBJ1-1; 10 positions agree with TRBD1. The source material was peripheral blood. The CDR3: CSFFPGTGVAFF. CDR3 nucleotide sequence: TGCAGCTTTTTCCCCGGGACAGGGGTAGCTTTCTTT.